This T cell receptor (beta chain) was identified during a study of blood T cell repertoires in COVID-19. Turning to the study itself: Specimens from acute and convalescent COVID-19 originated in the United States, Italy and Spain.

V shed 4 bases and J 5 bases; nucleotides not matched to a gene: 9. The CDR3 is 16 amino acids. Germline V gene data show CDR1 as LGHDT and CDR2 as YNNKEL (reference sequence). Source study methods: Amplification with reference gene primers provided the estimates of nucleated cell counts. Clones were read by immunoSEQ multiplex PCR, and TCRdb kept only the in-frame ones, dropping some. V and J calls and clone size follow that table, whereas D and trimming were derived from the DNA. The table lists tens of thousands of clones, roughly nine tenths of them singletons. The TCR originated in a man in his forties or fifties with COVID-19, enrolled during active disease. Input material: peripheral blood. The chain employs TRBV3-1 (or the pseudogene TRBV3-2) and TRBJ2-1, with TRBD2 matching 9 bases. The CDR3 reads CASSLLGGGGNNEQFF. In DNA form, the CDR3 reads TGTGCCAGCAGCCTCCTTGGCGGGGGGGGAAACAATGAGCAGTTCTTC.